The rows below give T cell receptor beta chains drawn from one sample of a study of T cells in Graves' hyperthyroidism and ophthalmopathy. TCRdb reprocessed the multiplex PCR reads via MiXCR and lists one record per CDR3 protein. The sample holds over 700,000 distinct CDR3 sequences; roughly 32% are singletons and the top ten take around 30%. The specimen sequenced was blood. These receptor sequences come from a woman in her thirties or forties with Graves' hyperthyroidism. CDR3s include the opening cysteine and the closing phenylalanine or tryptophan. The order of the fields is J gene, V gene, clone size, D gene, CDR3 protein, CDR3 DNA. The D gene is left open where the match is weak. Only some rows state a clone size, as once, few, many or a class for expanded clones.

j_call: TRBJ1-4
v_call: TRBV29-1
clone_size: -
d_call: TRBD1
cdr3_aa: CSVAHWTGENEKLFF
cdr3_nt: TGCAGCGTTGCACATTGGACAGGGGAGAATGAAAAACTGTTTTTT

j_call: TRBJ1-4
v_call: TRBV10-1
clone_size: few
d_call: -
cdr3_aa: CASSESGITNEKLFF
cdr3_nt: TGCGCCAGCAGTGAGTCCGGGATCACTAATGAAAAACTGTTTTTT

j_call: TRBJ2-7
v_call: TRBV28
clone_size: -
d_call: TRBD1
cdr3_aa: CASSAQDRGREQYF
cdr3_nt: TGTGCCAGCAGTGCCCAGGACAGGGGGCGCGAGCAGTACTTC

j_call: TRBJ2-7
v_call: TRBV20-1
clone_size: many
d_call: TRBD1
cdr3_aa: CSAPPTRGQEQYF
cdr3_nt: TGCAGTGCCCCCCCGACGAGGGGGCAAGAGCAGTACTTC

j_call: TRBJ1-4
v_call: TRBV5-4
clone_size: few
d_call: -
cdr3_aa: CASRVGLEVNEKLFF
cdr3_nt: TGTGCCAGCAGGGTGGGCCTCGAAGTTAATGAAAAACTGTTTTTT

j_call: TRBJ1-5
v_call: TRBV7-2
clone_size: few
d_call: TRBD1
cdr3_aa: CASSFRTGAGNQPQHF
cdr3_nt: TGTGCCAGCAGCTTCCGGACAGGGGCAGGCAATCAGCCCCAGCATTTT

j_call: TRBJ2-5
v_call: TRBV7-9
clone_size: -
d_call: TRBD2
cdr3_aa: CASSLAGTSGQTQYF
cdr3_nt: TGTGCCAGCAGCTTAGCCGGGACTAGCGGCCAGACCCAGTACTTC

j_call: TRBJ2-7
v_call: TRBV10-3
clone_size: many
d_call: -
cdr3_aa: CAISEKTGGGYEQYF
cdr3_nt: TGTGCCATCAGTGAGAAGACAGGAGGAGGTTACGAGCAGTACTTC

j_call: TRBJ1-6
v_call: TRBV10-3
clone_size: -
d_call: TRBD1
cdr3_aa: CAISEFQGQGASDNSPLHF
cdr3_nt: TGTGCCATCAGTGAGTTTCAGGGACAGGGGGCGTCGGATAATTCACCCCTCCACTTT

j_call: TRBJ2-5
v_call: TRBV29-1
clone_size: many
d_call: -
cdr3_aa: CSVGGLWETQYF
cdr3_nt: TGCAGCGTTGGAGGGTTGTGGGAGACCCAGTACTTC

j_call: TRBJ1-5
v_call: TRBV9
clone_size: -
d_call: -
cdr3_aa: CASSVEGGENQPQHF
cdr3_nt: TGTGCCAGCAGCGTAGAGGGGGGGGAAAATCAGCCCCAGCATTTT

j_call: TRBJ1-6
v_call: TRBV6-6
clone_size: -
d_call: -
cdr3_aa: CASRAPSYNSPLHF
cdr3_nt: TGTGCCAGCAGGGCGCCCTCCTATAATTCACCCCTCCACTTT

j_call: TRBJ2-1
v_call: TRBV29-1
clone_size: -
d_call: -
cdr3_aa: CSVEVTLLKEQFF
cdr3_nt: TGCAGCGTTGAAGTTACTTTACTTAAGGAGCAGTTCTTC

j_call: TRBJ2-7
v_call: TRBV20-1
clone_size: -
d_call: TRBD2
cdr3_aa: CSAPLAAKYEQYF
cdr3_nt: TGCAGTGCTCCGCTAGCGGCGAAGTACGAGCAGTACTTC

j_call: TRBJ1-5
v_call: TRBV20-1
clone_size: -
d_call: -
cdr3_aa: CSAFSFPGQGQPQHF
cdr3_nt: TGCAGTGCTTTCTCTTTTCCGGGACAAGGACAGCCCCAGCATTTT

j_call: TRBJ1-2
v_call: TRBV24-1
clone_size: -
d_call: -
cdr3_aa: CATSDVGAFGYGYTF
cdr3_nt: TGTGCCACCAGTGATGTGGGCGCTTTTGGCTATGGCTACACCTTC

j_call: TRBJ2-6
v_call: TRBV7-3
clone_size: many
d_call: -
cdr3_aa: CASSWAAAGRPGANVLTF
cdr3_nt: TGTGCCAGCAGCTGGGCGGCAGCTGGGAGGCCTGGGGCCAACGTCCTGACTTTC

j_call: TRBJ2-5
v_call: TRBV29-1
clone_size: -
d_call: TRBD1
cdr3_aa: CSRDRDQETQYF
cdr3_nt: TGCAGCCGAGACAGGGACCAAGAGACCCAGTACTTC

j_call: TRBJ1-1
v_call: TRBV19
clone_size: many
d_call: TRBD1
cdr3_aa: CASSITGGGDTEAFF
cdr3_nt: TGTGCCAGTAGTATCACAGGGGGCGGTGACACTGAAGCTTTCTTT

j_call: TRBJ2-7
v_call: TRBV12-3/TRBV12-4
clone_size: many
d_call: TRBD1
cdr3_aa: CASSPPRTGNEQYF
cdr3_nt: TGTGCCAGCAGTCCACCCAGGACAGGAAACGAGCAGTACTTC

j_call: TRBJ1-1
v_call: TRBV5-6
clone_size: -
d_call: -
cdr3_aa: CASSLVWGGGTEAFF
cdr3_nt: TGTGCCAGCAGCTTGGTTTGGGGGGGGGGTACTGAAGCTTTCTTT

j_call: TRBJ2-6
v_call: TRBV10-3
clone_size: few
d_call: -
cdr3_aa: CAISGRAGANVLTF
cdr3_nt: TGTGCCATCAGTGGCAGGGCTGGGGCCAACGTCCTGACTTTC